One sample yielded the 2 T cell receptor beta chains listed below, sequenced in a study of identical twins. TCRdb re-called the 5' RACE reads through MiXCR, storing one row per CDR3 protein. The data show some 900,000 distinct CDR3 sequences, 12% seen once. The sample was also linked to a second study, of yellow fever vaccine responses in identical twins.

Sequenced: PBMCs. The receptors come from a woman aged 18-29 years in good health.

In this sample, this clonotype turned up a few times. The CDR3 loop is CASSEGPLGETQYF. CDR3 nucleotides: TGTGCCAGCAGTGAAGGCCCCCTGGGTGAGACCCAGTACTTC. The V and J genes are TRBV6-1 and TRBJ2-5; D gene uncertain. Germline CDR1 MNHNS, CDR2 SASEGT. V dropped 1 base and J dropped 5 bases, with 11 bases sitting between them. The CDR3 consists of 14 residues.

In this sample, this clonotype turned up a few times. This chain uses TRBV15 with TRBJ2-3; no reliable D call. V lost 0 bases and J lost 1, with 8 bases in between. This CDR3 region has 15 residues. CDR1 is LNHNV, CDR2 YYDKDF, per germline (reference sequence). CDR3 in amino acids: CATSRDLRGTDTQYF. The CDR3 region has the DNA TGTGCCACCAGCAGAGATCTTAGGGGCACAGATACGCAGTATTTT.